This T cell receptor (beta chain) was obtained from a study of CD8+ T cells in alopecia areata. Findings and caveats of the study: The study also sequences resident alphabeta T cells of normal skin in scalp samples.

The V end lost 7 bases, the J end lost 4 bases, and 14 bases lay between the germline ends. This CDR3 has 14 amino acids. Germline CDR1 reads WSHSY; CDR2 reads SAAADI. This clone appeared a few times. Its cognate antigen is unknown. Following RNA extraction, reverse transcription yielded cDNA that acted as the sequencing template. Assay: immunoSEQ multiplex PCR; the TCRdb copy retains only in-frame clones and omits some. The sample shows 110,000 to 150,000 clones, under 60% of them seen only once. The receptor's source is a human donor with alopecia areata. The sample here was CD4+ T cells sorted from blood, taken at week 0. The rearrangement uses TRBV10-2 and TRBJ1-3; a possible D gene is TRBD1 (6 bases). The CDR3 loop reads CASNEQGVGNTIYF. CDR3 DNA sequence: TGCGCCAGCAACGAACAGGGCGTAGGAAACACCATATATTTT.